This T cell receptor beta chain is drawn from a study of cytomegalovirus exposure and HLA in healthy donors. Assay used: immunoSEQ multiplex PCR; TCRdb lists only in-frame clones, some missing. The sample lists about 190,000 clones, more than 80% occurring once. The CDR3 is made up of 15 amino acids. J lost 4 bases, V lost 6 bases, and 11 bases had no gene match. Germline loops: CDR1 SNHLY, CDR2 FYNNEI. This receptor was taken from a young man in good health and CMV-seropositive. Sample: PBMCs. The J gene is TRBJ1-2, the V gene TRBV2, with TRBD1 matching over 7 bases. The CDR3 spells CASSGTGVGVYGYTF. DNA of the CDR3: TGTGCCAGCAGCGGAACAGGGGTAGGAGTCTATGGCTACACCTTC.